This T cell receptor (beta chain) was recovered during a study of blood T cell repertoires in COVID-19. Sequencing used immunoSEQ multiplex PCR; TCRdb keeps in-frame clones, though not all of them. The table lists about 210,000 clones, over 75% of them singletons. CDR1 and CDR2 from the germline V gene are MRHNA and SNTAGT. Losses at the gene ends were 0 bases for V and 8 bases for J; bases not matched to a gene: 0. This CDR3 has 13 amino acids. This clone turned up a few times. The sample taken for sequencing was PBMCs or T cells enriched from blood (not recorded which). This receptor was identified in a man in his forties who had recovered from COVID-19. The chain links TRBV6-4 to TRBJ2-2, with 7 bases lining up with TRBD1. DNA for the CDR3: TGTGCCAGCAGTGACTCGGGACAGGGGGAGCTGTTTTTT. Its translation: CASSDSGQGELFF.